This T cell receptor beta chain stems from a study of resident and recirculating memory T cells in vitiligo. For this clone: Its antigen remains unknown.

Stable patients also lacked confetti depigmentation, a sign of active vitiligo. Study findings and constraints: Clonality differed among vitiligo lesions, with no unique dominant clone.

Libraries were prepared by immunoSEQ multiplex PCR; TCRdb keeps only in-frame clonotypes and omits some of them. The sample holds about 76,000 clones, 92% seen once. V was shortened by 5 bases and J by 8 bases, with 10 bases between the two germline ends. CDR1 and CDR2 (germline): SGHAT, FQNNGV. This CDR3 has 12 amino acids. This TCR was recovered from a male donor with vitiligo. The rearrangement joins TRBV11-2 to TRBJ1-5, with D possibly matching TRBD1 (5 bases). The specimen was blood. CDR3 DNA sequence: TGTGCCAGCAGCCACGGGGGGAAGCCCCAGCATTTT. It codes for CASSHGGKPQHF.